This TCR beta chain originates from a study of blood T cell repertoires in COVID-19. Study background: COVID-19 samples, acute and convalescent, were from the United States, Italy and Spain.

In the authors' methods: Reference gene primers were amplified, and this amplification served to estimate nucleated cell counts. Assay: immunoSEQ multiplex PCR; the TCRdb copy retains only in-frame clones and omits some. The DNA was the basis for D and trimming; V, J and clone size are from that table. The sample consists of approximately 120,000 clones, about 80% of them appearing once. Germline-derived CDR1 and CDR2 are SGHTA and FQGTGA. The CDR3 spans 18 residues. Trimming cost V 5 bases and J 0 bases; bases outside gene matches: 12. V and J are TRBV7-3 and TRBJ2-1; 8 nucleotides agree with TRBD1. This TCR was sampled from a woman in her forties or fifties with acute or convalescent COVID-19. The sample consisted of peripheral blood. CDR3 in DNA: TGTGCCAGCAGCCAGAGACAGGGGATAATTAGCTCCTACAATGAGCAGTTCTTC. Translated: CASSQRQGIISSYNEQFF.